The T cell receptor (beta chain) under discussion was sequenced for a study of blood T cells in healthy people across ages (dated by TCRdb to the mid-2010s). Study-wide context: Template switching captured roughly one uniquely barcoded TCR beta cDNA molecule per two T cells in model experiments. The donors were divided into four age groups: young (average around 17 years), middle-aged (about 41), aged (about 56) and long-lived (about 84). Two additional independent replicas of 1 million unique cDNA reads from the same blood draw were analyzed for two donors (one aged 18 to 30 and one aged 80 or older). Using deep sequencing normalized with unique cDNA molecular identifiers, the study measured how TCR beta repertoire diversity changes with age. To avoid experimental bias, donors of different ages were spread randomly across the sequencing lanes.

The library was produced with 5' RACE. TCRdb records Illumina HiSeq 2500 as the sequencer. The second PCR ran for about 7 to 11 cycles and used a J-beta primer mix along with a sample-barcoded 5' primer. A unique molecular identifier was introduced onto each TCR beta cDNA molecule by a template-switch 5' adaptor carrying 12 random nucleotides. At least 2.5 million CDR3-containing paired-end reads were obtained from each sample. First-strand cDNA was synthesized from all RNA with the Mint cDNA synthesis kit, primed by a TRBC-specific oligonucleotide. After uracil-DNA glycosylase treatment, a first 18-cycle PCR used universal primers M1SS and BC2_uni_R on all cDNA. The source study handled its data this way. Each sample was normalized by randomly selecting 1 million high-quality reads, each carrying a distinct molecular identifier. Instead of being binned into consensus sequences, reads with shared molecular identifiers were discarded. CDR3 identification, clonotype clustering and error correction used MiTCR with a Q25 quality threshold and the strictest error-elimination algorithm. A nonparametric unseen species model with Euler transformation was used to estimate a lower bound on total TCR beta diversity. In-frame beta chains were kept once TCRdb had trimmed the public reads at Q25 with fastp and called clones with MiXCR. Rows with one shared CDR3 protein collapse into an entry with the most common genes and DNA. It is TCRdb's table, rather than the study itself, that gives the V and J calls and clone size. The sample table holds approximately 940,000 distinct CDR3 sequences, of which 45% to 50% were seen once. The leading ten clones occupy roughly 13% of the sample.

The germline V gene provides CDR1 MDHEN and CDR2 SYDVKM. At the junction V is shortened by 8 bases and J by 4 bases, with 24 bases in between. Taken from cysteine to phenylalanine, the CDR3 has 16 residues. Of the read, only the CDR3 DNA is kept; its 48 bases are in frame from base 1. The research as a whole found: As age increased, observed TCR beta diversity per million T cells dropped in a roughly linear way, and a significant reduction was already evident by age about 40. Donor CMV infection status was unknown, potentially confounding age-related changes in expanded clonotypes. Observed TCR beta diversity correlated strongly with the percentage of naive T cells measured by flow cytometry. Total diversity estimates from one million sequenced T cells were considered lower bounds and underestimates. Compared with the aged group, the long-lived group had more naive CD4+ T cells, fewer expanded clones and increased TCR diversity, a pattern suggesting age selection. Bulk unsorted PBMC profiling prevented conclusive comparison of naive and antigen-experienced compartments.

A note on this clonotype: It lacks a known antigen. Base-call qualities are not available, and no considerably larger clone is one nucleotide away.

Donors were a few dozen systemically healthy Caucasian individuals from Russia aged 6 to 90 years. Each donor gave ten milliliters of peripheral blood, collected into EDTA-treated Vacutainer tubes. Ficoll-Paque density-gradient centrifugation was used to isolate PBMCs, with at least 6.5 million per sample. Total RNA was extracted from PBMCs with Trizol reagent, with at least 5.5 micrograms obtained per sample. For every donor, flow cytometry on a PBMC aliquot measured the percentage of naive CD45RAhigh/CD27high T cells. The receptor comes from a man between 25 and 39 years old in good health. The receptor chain draws on TRBV28 and TRBJ2-7, and possibly TRBD1, on 6 matching bases. Source material: blood. The CDR3 reads CASGPSRRPQGYEQYF. The DNA reads as follows: TGTGCCAGCGGACCCTCTCGGCGCCCCCAGGGGTACGAGCAGTACTTC.